These 11 T cell receptor beta chains share one sample of origin, sequenced in a study of T cells in localized non-small cell lung cancer. The protocol was immunoSEQ multiplex PCR, while the TCRdb copy is restricted to in-frame clones and leaves out a portion. The table lists about 1,900 clones, approximately 30% of them singletons. This specimen consisted of lung tumor tissue, obtained before any cancer treatment. The receptors were gathered from a female donor of 60 years or more with stage I squamous cell lung carcinoma.

This clone was detected a few times. The DNA holds an ambiguous or unread base, and X denotes its residue. The rearrangement joins TRBV11-3 to TRBJ2-1; 7 bases line up with TRBD2. Germline lookup yields CDR1 SGHNT and CDR2 YENEEA. The CDR3 runs 16 residues. V was clipped by 3 bases and J by 4 bases; unmatched bases: 9. CDR3 nucleotide sequence: TGTGCCAGCAGCTTGTCTGGTTGGGGGGGRTACAATGAGCAGTTCTTC. Translating it yields CASSLSGWGXYNEQFF. The full CDR3 reads CASSLSGWGGYNEQFF.

CDR3 nucleotides: TGTGCCATCGGGTTCATAGGGACCTATGGCTACACCTTC. It encodes CAIGFIGTYGYTF. The chain combines TRBV6-8 with TRBJ1-2; D might be TRBD1 (5 bases). With 10 bases removed from V and 4 bases from J, the gap between germline ends came to 16 bases. Germline V gene sequence: CDR1 MNHGY, CDR2 SAAAGT. This CDR3 region has 13 residues.

The chain joins TRBV18 to TRBJ2-1, with D maybe TRBD2 (6 bases). The germline V gene encodes CDR1 KGHSH and CDR2 LQKENI. This CDR3 comprises 15 residues. V was clipped by 3 bases and J by 5 bases, with 14 bases between them. CDR3 DNA sequence: TGTGCCAGCTCACCCTCGACTAGGGTTGACAATGAGCAGTTCTTC. Translated, it gives CASSPSTRVDNEQFF.

As for this clone: An end of the junction does not agree with germline; a read error may underlie this. CDR3 sequence (DNA): TGTGTCAGCAGCTCGCTACTAGCAGGGTACAATGAGCAGTTCTTC. This encodes CVSSSLLAGYNEQFF. The chain links TRBV2 to TRBJ2-1, with a possible D match to TRBD2 (6 bases). The CDR3 totals 15 residues. The germline V gene encodes CDR1 SNHLY and CDR2 FYNNEI.

This clone was observed a few times. This chain connects TRBV6-8 to TRBJ1-5; possible D gene TRBD1, 6 bases. Germline lookup yields CDR1 MNHGY and CDR2 SAAAGT. The CDR3 runs 15 residues. V lost 8 bases and J 0 bases, leaving 14 bases between the germline ends. CDR3 DNA sequence: TGTGCCAGCCGCCACAGGGTGTATAGCAATCAGCCCCAGCATTTT. It translates to CASRHRVYSNQPQHF.

The chain uses TRBV18 and TRBJ2-7; TRBD2 agrees at 7 bases. This CDR3 region has 17 residues. Germline values: CDR1 KGHSH, CDR2 LQKENI. V shed 4 bases and J 2 bases; nucleotides not matched to a gene: 14. As DNA, the CDR3 is TGTGCCAGCTCACGGATATGGTCGGCGGGAGTCCCCTACGAGCAGTACTTC. It is translated as CASSRIWSAGVPYEQYF.

The V and J genes are TRBV19 and TRBJ1-2; D gene unclear. The V end lost 10 bases, the J end lost 2 bases, and 17 bases lay between the germline ends. Germline assignment: CDR1 LNHDA and CDR2 SQIVND (reference sequence). This CDR3 is built from 14 residues. The CDR3 loop reads CATQIRRANYGYTF. The CDR3, as DNA: TGTGCCACCCAGATCCGGCGGGCCAACTATGGCTACACCTTC.

This clone was detected a few times. This rearrangement joins TRBV6-8 to TRBJ1-2, with D maybe TRBD1 (6 bases). The CDR3 runs to 13 residues. Germline loops: CDR1 MNHGY, CDR2 SAAAGT. Trimming left V 4 bases short and J 2 bases short, with 8 bases between. The DNA for the CDR3 is TGTGCCAGCAGTTCAACAGGGAACTATGGCTACACCTTC. Its translation is CASSSTGNYGYTF.

This clone was seen more than once but under ten times. Sequence at one end of the junction differs from germline and may be a read error. The chain couples TRBV6-8 to TRBJ1-4; D possibly corresponds to TRBD1 (5 bases). The CDR3 is 13 amino acids. Germline CDR1 reads MNHGY; CDR2 reads SAAAGT. CDR3 residues: CAISGGSNEKLFF. As DNA, the CDR3 is TGTGCCATCAGTGGGGGGAGTAATGAAAAACTGTTTTTT.

The chain is built from TRBV6-8 and TRBJ2-1; the match to TRBD2 covers 8 bases. CDR3 length: 12 residues. Germline assignment: CDR1 MNHGY and CDR2 SAAAGT. The V gene end was trimmed by 5 bases and the J gene end by 14 bases; junction bases not matched to a gene: 8. The CDR3 DNA reads as TGTGCCAGCAGTACGGGACTAGAGACCGAGTTCTTC. Amino acids: CASSTGLETEFF.

This sequence joins TRBV5-1 and TRBJ2-7, with TRBD2 matching 14 bases. The CDR3 spans 15 residues. The V and J ends lost 0 bases and 7 bases, in that order; junction bases with no gene match: 3. Germline CDR1 is SGHRS and CDR2 is YFSETQ. Here the CDR3 reads CASSLGLAGGTEQYF. The CDR3 DNA sequence: TGCGCCAGCAGCTTGGGACTAGCGGGGGGGACTGAGCAGTACTTC. Supplemented by reference TRBV5-1 and TRBJ2-7, the full variable domain reads KAGVTQTPRYLIKTRGQQVTLSCSPISGHRSVSWYQQTPGQGLQFLFEYFSETQRNKGNFPGRFSGRQFSNSRSEMNVSTLELGDSALYLCASSLGLAGGTEQYFGPGTRLTVT.